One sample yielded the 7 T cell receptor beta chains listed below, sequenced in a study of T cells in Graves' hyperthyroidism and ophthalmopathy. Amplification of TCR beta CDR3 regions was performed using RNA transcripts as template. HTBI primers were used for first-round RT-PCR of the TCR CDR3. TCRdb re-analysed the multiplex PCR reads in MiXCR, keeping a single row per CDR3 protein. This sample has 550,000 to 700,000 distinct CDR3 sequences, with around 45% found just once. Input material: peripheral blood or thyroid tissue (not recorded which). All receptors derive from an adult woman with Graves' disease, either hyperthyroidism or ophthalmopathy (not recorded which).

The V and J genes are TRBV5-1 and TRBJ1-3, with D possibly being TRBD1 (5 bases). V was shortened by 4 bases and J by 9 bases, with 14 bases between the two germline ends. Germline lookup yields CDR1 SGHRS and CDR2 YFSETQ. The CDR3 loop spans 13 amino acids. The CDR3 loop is CASSPGDAGTIYF. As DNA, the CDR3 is TGCGCCAGCAGCCCCGGGGACGCAGGCACCATATATTTT.

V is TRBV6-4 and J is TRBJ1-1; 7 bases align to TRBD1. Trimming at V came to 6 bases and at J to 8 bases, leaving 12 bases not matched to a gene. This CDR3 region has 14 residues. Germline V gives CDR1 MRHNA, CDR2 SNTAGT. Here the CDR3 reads CASSATGASKEAFF. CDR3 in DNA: TGTGCCAGCAGCGCTACAGGGGCCTCGAAGGAAGCTTTCTTT.

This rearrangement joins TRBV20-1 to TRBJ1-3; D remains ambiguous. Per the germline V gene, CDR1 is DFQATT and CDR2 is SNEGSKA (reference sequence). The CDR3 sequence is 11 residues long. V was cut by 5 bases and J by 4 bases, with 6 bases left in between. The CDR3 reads CSAAQGNTIYF. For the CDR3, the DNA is TGCAGTGCTGCACAGGGAAACACCATATATTTT.

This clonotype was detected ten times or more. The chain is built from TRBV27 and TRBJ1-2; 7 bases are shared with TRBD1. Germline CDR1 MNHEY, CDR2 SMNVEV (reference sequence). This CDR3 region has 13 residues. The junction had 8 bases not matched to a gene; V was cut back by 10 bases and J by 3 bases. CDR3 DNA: TGTGCCACAACGCAGGGGGGTGACTATGGCTACACCTTC. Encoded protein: CATTQGGDYGYTF.

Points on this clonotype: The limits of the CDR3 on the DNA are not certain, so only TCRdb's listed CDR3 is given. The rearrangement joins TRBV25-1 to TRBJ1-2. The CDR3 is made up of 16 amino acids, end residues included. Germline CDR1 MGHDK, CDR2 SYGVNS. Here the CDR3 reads CACSARGPQRDYGYTF.

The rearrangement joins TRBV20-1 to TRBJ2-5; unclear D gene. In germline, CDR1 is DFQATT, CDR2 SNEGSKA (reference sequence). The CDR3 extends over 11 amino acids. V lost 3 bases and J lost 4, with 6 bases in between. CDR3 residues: CSASGRETQYF. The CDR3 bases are TGCAGTGCTAGCGGGCGAGAGACCCAGTACTTC.

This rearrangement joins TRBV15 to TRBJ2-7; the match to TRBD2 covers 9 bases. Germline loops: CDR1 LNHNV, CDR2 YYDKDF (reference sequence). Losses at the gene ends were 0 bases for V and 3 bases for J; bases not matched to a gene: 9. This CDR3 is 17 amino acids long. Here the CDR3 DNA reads TGTGCCACCAGCAGAGATCGATGGACTAGCGAAAACTACGAGCAGTACTTC. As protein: CATSRDRWTSENYEQYF. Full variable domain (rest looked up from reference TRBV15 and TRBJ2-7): DAMVIQNPRYQVTQFGKPVTLSCSQTLNHNVMYWYQQKSSQAPKLLFHYYDKDFNNEADTPDNFQSRRPNTSFCFLDIRSPGLGDTAMYLCATSRDRWTSENYEQYFGPGTRLTVT.